Listed here are 26 T cell receptor beta chains from one sample, sequenced in a study of cytomegalovirus exposure and HLA in healthy donors. Primers included in the PCR were 60 Vbeta and 13 Jbeta primers. Clones were read by immunoSEQ multiplex PCR, and TCRdb kept only the in-frame ones, dropping some. Of under 300,000 clones detected, around four fifths appear once; the ten largest clones hold approximately 2%. The material sequenced was PBMCs. These receptors were taken from a woman aged 40 to 55 in good health and CMV-seropositive.

About this clone itself: This CDR3 is also generated by other DNA sequences in the sample. V is TRBV9 and J is TRBJ2-3, with 7 bases identical to TRBD2. Germline CDR1 is SGDLS and CDR2 is YYNGEE. Trimming cost V 0 bases and J 3 bases; bases outside gene matches: 4. CDR3 size: 15 residues. CDR3 coding DNA: TGTGCCAGCAGCGTAGGGGCGGGAGTTACAGATACGCAGTATTTT. It is translated as CASSVGAGVTDTQYF.

The chain links TRBV5-4 to TRBJ1-4, with 7 bases fitting TRBD1. CDR1 is SGHNT and CDR2 is YYREEE in the germline V gene (reference sequence). The CDR3 contains 14 residues. V lost 4 bases and J lost 4; bases outside the gene matches: 4. The CDR3 protein is CASSRTGVNEKLFF. DNA for the CDR3: TGTGCCAGCAGCCGGACAGGAGTTAATGAAAAACTGTTTTTT.

The chain joins TRBV19 to TRBJ2-2; 10 bases line up with TRBD2. The CDR3 covers 21 residues. V was clipped by 1 base and J by 3 bases; unmatched bases: 17. The germline gives CDR1 LNHDA, CDR2 SQIVND (reference sequence). In nucleotides, the CDR3 is TGTGCCAGTAGTATAGCCATACCCCCAGCGGGAGGGCCGGAAGACACCGGGGAGCTGTTTTTT. It codes for CASSIAIPPAGGPEDTGELFF.

The chain joins TRBV28 to TRBJ1-5; maybe TRBD1 (5 bases). V was pared by 8 bases and J by 5 bases, with 10 bases between. This CDR3 comprises 12 residues. Germline V gene sequence: CDR1 MDHEN, CDR2 SYDVKM. In DNA, the CDR3 is TGTGCCAGCCTAGAAGGGGATCAGCCCCAGCATTTT. It specifies CASLEGDQPQHF.

For the CDR3, the DNA is TGTGCCAGCAGCTTAGGACAGGGGGAGAATGAAAAACTGTTTTTT. It codes for CASSLGQGENEKLFF. The J gene is TRBJ1-4, the V gene TRBV7-2; 9 bases map to TRBD1. J was trimmed by 5 bases and V by 1 base; bases with no gene match: 2. This CDR3 comprises 15 residues. Germline V gene sequence: CDR1 SGHTA, CDR2 FQGNSA.

The gene calls are TRBV28 and TRBJ2-4; D might be TRBD2 (5 bases). V lost 3 bases and J 0 bases, leaving 15 bases between the germline ends. CDR3 size: 17 residues. Per germline, CDR1 MDHEN and CDR2 SYDVKM. CDR3 sequence reads: CASSFIGIGEAKNIQYF. As DNA, the CDR3 is TGTGCCAGCAGTTTCATCGGGATTGGGGAAGCCAAAAACATTCAGTACTTC. Combining the CDR3 with reference TRBV28 and TRBJ2-4 gives the whole variable domain DVKVTQSSRYLVKRTGEKVFLECVQDMDHENMFWYRQDPGLGLRLIYFSYDVKMKEKGDIPEGYSVSREKKERFSLILESASTNQTSMYLCASSFIGIGEAKNIQYFGAGTRLSVL.

As concerns this clone: Other nucleotide sequences from this sample produce the same CDR3. The chain recombines TRBV30 with TRBJ1-5; D call uncertain. The germline CDR1 and CDR2 sequences are GTSNPN and SVGIG (reference sequence). The CDR3 runs 15 residues. V gave up 0 bases and J gave up 0 bases, with 9 bases separating them. The CDR3 coding sequence is TGTGCCTGGAGTGTACGGGGAAATAGCAATCAGCCCCAGCATTTT. Its protein is CAWSVRGNSNQPQHF.

The CDR3 is CAWTEGSYSFTDTQYF. Written as DNA, the CDR3 is TGTGCCTGGACCGAGGGCAGTTATTCCTTTACAGATACGCAGTATTTT. The rearrangement links TRBV30 to TRBJ2-3; the D gene is possibly TRBD2 (5 bases). Trimming removed 4 bases from V and 3 bases from J, with 20 bases in between. Germline V gene data show CDR1 as GTSNPN and CDR2 as SVGIG (reference sequence). The CDR3 is 16 amino acids.

The V gene is TRBV28, the J gene TRBJ2-7, with 7 bases lining up with TRBD1. The ends lost 5 bases at V and 3 bases at J; junction bases unmatched: 7. The germline CDR1 and CDR2 sequences are MDHEN and SYDVKM. CDR3 length equals 14 residues. In DNA, the CDR3 is TGTGCCAGCAGTGACCGACAGGGAAACTACGAGCAGTACTTC. This gives the protein CASSDRQGNYEQYF.

This clone showed up just once. This chain uses TRBV7-2 with TRBJ2-7; D might be TRBD2 (7 bases). V was shortened by 1 base and J by 6 bases, with 13 bases between the two germline ends. The germline V gene encodes CDR1 SGHTA and CDR2 FQGNSA. The length of the CDR3 is 14 residues. The CDR3 DNA follows: TGTGCCAGCAGCTTAGGGGGGGGCGCCGGCGAGCAGTACTTC. This translates into CASSLGGGAGEQYF.

The chain employs TRBV6-5 and TRBJ2-7, with D unresolved. The CDR3 runs 13 residues. The germline gives CDR1 MNHEY, CDR2 SVGAGI. Trimming took off 5 bases at V and 3 bases at J, with 11 bases between the two ends. Here the CDR3 reads CASSRTYSYEQYF. In DNA, the CDR3 is TGTGCCAGCAGTCGCACCTACAGCTACGAGCAGTACTTC.

The chain employs TRBV2 and TRBJ2-3; a possible D gene is TRBD1 (6 bases). CDR1 is SNHLY and CDR2 is FYNNEI in the germline V gene. Trimming pared 1 base from V and 9 bases from J, leaving 8 bases between. CDR3 length equals 12 residues. The CDR3 sequence: CASSEGTATQYF. The CDR3 DNA sequence: TGTGCCAGCAGTGAAGGGACAGCAACGCAGTATTTT. The full variable domain, completed using reference TRBV2 and TRBJ2-3, is EPEVTQTPSHQVTQMGQEVILRCVPISNHLYFYWYRQILGQKVEFLVSFYNNEISEKSEIFDDQFSVERPDGSNFTLKIRSTKLEDSAMYFCASSEGTATQYFGPGTRLTVL.

The chain is built from TRBV4-2 and TRBJ1-5; D remains unclear. This CDR3 region has 12 residues. V lost 5 bases to trimming and J lost 4 bases, with 6 bases between them. Looked up from germline, CDR1 is LGHNA and CDR2 is YNFKEQ. The CDR3 is CASSTKNQPQHF. CDR3 coding DNA: TGTGCCAGCAGCACTAAAAATCAGCCCCAGCATTTT.

The CDR3 here is CASSLRQANSPLHF. The CDR3 DNA is TGTGCCAGCAGCTTACGACAGGCTAATTCACCCCTCCACTTT. This chain links TRBV11-3 with TRBJ1-6, with TRBD1 as a possible D gene (6 bases). V was shortened by 2 bases and J by 6 bases, with 8 bases between the two germline ends. Germline V gene sequence: CDR1 SGHNT, CDR2 YENEEA. The CDR3 contains 14 residues.

The J gene is TRBJ2-3, the V gene TRBV4-1; D might be TRBD1 (5 bases). CDR3 length: 17 amino acids. Germline V gives CDR1 MGHRA, CDR2 YSYEKL. V was trimmed by 0 bases and J by 0 bases, leaving 13 bases between them. CDR3 sequence: CASSQEDPRVSTDTQYF. Here the CDR3 DNA reads TGCGCCAGCAGCCAAGAAGATCCCAGGGTTAGCACAGATACGCAGTATTTT.

The chain combines TRBV10-3 with TRBJ2-1; 8 bases line up with TRBD2. V was pared by 7 bases and J by 0 bases, with 8 bases of the junction left unmatched. This CDR3 has 16 amino acids. Per germline, CDR1 ENHRY and CDR2 SYGVKD. The CDR3 coding sequence is TGTGCCATCAAGGGTTCGGGAGGGAGCTCCTACAATGAGCAGTTCTTC. Its translation is CAIKGSGGSSYNEQFF.

This chain uses TRBV12-5 with TRBJ2-7; 8 bases map to TRBD2. V shed 1 base and J 3 bases; nucleotides not matched to a gene: 11. Germline CDR1 and CDR2: LGHNT and FRNRAP. The CDR3 spans 17 residues. For the CDR3, the DNA is TGTGCTAGTGGTTTGGCGGGAGGGCAGGGGATAAACTACGAGCAGTACTTC. It is translated as CASGLAGGQGINYEQYF.

The chain has TRBV4-3 and TRBJ1-1; possible D gene TRBD1, 6 bases. This CDR3 is built from 16 residues. The V end lost 0 bases, the J end lost 3 bases, and 14 bases lay between the germline ends. Per germline, CDR1 LGHNA and CDR2 YSLEER. CDR3 residues: CASSQDLTGWDTEAFF. CDR3 coding DNA: TGCGCCAGCAGCCAAGATCTAACAGGGTGGGACACTGAAGCTTTCTTT.

The chain has TRBV30 and TRBJ2-1; maybe TRBD2 (6 bases). CDR3 length: 14 residues. V lost 0 bases to trimming and J lost 5 bases, with 11 bases between them. Germline CDR1 reads GTSNPN; CDR2 reads SVGIG (reference sequence). The CDR3 protein is CAWSVRTTNNEQFF. The CDR3 nucleotides read TGTGCCTGGAGTGTTCGGACTACGAACAATGAGCAGTTCTTC.

This clone was seen just once. This chain joins TRBV19 and TRBJ1-2, with D perhaps matching TRBD1 (5 bases). The germline V and J ends were trimmed by 5 bases and 5 bases, with 12 bases remaining between them. The length of the CDR3 is 13 residues. Germline V gene lookup returns CDR1 LNHDA and CDR2 SQIVND (reference sequence). CDR3 region: CASSADSPYGYTF. Here the CDR3 DNA reads TGTGCCAGTAGTGCCGACAGTCCGTATGGCTACACCTTC.

A note on this clone: An end of the junction differs from the germline gene, which may be a read error. This rearrangement joins TRBV5-1 to TRBJ2-5; 8 bases line up with TRBD2. Germline V CDR1 and CDR2: SGHRS, YFSETQ. The CDR3 runs to 17 residues. The CDR3 spells CASSLVSAGGYQEAQYF. The CDR3 region has the DNA TGCGCCAGCAGCTTGGTTTCCGCGGGAGGATACCAAGAGGCCCAGTACTTC.

The V gene is TRBV11-2, the J gene TRBJ2-2; 10 bases match TRBD2. V was pared by 5 bases and J by 3 bases, with 15 bases of the junction left unmatched. The CDR3 runs 19 residues. Germline V lookup: CDR1 SGHAT, CDR2 FQNNGV. CDR3 nucleotides: TGTGCCAGCAGCCCACTCCAGCTCCTAGCGGGAGCAGACACCGGGGAGCTGTTTTTT. Translated: CASSPLQLLAGADTGELFF.

The chain employs TRBV6-5 and TRBJ2-4, with D possibly TRBD2 on 6 matching bases. Germline V gives CDR1 MNHEY, CDR2 SVGAGI. The V and J ends lost 2 bases and 3 bases respectively, with 11 bases between them. The CDR3 has 15 amino acids. CDR3 residues: CASSYETEGKNIQYF. In DNA form, the CDR3 reads TGTGCCAGCAGTTACGAGACGGAGGGCAAAAACATTCAGTACTTC.

This clone was observed once. The V gene is TRBV29-1, the J gene TRBJ2-4, with 8 bases matching TRBD1. The CDR3 has 15 amino acids. The J segment lost 5 bases and the V segment lost 0 bases, leaving 6 bases of the junction unmatched. Looked up from germline, CDR1 is SQVTM and CDR2 is ANQGSEA. For the CDR3, the DNA is TGCAGCGTTGAAGATCTCGGGACAGGTGAAAACATTCAGTACTTC. Translated, it gives CSVEDLGTGENIQYF.

The gene calls are TRBV4-3 and TRBJ1-2; D is unclear. V lost 0 bases and J lost 4, with 6 bases in between. Looked up from germline, CDR1 is LGHNA and CDR2 is YSLEER. This CDR3 has 13 residues. The CDR3 DNA follows: TGCGCCAGCAGCCAAGATTGGAGCTATGGCTACACCTTC. Residues: CASSQDWSYGYTF.

CDR3 sequence (DNA): TGCAGCGTCCTCACAACGAGCCAGGCGAACACTGAAGCTTTCTTT. As protein: CSVLTTSQANTEAFF. The J gene is TRBJ1-1, the V gene TRBV29-1; no firm D call. Trimming shortened V by 6 bases and J by 1 base, and 18 bases separated the two germline ends. There are 15 residues in the CDR3. Germline CDR1 SQVTM, CDR2 ANQGSEA.